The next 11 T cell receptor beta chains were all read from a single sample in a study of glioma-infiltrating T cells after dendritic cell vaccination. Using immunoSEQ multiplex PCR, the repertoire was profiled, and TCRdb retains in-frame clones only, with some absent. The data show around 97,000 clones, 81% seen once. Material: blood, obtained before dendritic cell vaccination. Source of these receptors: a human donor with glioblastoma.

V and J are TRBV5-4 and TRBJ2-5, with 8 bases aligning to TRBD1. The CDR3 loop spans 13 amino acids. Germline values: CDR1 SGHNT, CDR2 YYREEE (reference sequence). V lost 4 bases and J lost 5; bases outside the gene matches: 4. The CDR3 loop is CASSTDRDETQYF. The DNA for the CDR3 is TGTGCCAGCAGCACGGACAGGGATGAGACCCAGTACTTC.

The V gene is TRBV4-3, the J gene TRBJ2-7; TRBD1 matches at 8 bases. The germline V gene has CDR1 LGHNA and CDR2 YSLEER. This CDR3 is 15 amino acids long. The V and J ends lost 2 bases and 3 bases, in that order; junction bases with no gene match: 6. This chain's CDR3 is CASSQRDRSNYEQYF. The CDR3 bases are TGCGCCAGCAGCCAACGGGACAGGTCCAACTACGAGCAGTACTTC.

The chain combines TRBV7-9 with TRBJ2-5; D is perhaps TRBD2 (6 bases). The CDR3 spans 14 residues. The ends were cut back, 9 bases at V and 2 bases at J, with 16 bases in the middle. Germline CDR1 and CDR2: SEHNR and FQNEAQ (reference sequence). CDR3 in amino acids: CASPPEGRQETQYF. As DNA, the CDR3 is TGTGCCAGTCCCCCAGAGGGGAGGCAAGAGACCCAGTACTTC.

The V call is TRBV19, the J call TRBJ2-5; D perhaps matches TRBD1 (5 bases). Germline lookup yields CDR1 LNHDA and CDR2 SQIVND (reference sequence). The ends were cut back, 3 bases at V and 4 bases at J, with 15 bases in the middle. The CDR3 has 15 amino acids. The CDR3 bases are TGTGCCAGTAGTATCAGGCGCCCAGGGTCAGAGACCCAGTACTTC. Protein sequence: CASSIRRPGSETQYF. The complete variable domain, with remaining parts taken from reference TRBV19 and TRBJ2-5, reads DGGITQSPKYLFRKEGQNVTLSCEQNLNHDAMYWYRQDPGQGLRLIYYSQIVNDFQKGDIAEGYSVSREKKESFPLTVTSAQKNPTAFYLCASSIRRPGSETQYFGPGTRLLVL.

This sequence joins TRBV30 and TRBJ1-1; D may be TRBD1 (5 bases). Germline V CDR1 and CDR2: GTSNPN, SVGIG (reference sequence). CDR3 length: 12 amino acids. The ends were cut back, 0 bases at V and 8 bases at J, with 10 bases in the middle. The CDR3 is CAWSVLGLEAFF. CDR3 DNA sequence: TGTGCCTGGAGTGTATTGGGACTGGAAGCTTTCTTT.

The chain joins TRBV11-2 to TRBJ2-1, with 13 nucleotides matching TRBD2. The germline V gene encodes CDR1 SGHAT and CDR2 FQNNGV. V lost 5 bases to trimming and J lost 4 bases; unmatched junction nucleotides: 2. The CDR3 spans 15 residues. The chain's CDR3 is CASSETSGGYNEQFF. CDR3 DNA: TGTGCCAGCAGCGAGACTAGCGGGGGGTACAATGAGCAGTTCTTC.

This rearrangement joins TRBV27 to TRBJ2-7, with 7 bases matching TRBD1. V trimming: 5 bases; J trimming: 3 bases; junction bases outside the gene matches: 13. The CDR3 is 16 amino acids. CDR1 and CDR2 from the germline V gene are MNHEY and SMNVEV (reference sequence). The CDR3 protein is CASSRTSPDRYYEQYF. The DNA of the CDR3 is TGTGCCAGCAGTCGCACCTCACCGGACAGGTACTACGAGCAGTACTTC.

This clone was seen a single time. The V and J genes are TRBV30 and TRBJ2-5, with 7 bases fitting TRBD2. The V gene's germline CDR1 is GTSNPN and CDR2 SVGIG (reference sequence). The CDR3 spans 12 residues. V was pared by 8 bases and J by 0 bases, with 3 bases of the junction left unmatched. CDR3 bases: TGTGCCCTAGCGGACTACCAAGAGACCCAGTACTTC. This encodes CALADYQETQYF.

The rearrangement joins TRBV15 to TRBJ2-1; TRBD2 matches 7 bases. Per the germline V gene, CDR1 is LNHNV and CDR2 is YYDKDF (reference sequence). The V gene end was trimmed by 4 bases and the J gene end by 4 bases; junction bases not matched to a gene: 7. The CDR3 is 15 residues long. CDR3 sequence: CATSKGRGEYNEQFF. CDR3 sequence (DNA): TGTGCCACCAGCAAAGGACGGGGGGAATACAATGAGCAGTTCTTC.

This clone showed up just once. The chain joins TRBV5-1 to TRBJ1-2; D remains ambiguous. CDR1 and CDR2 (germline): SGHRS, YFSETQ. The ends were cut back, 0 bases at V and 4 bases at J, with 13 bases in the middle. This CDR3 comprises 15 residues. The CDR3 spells CASSLEYRGIYGYTF. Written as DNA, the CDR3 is TGCGCCAGCAGCTTGGAATACCGAGGGATCTATGGCTACACCTTC.

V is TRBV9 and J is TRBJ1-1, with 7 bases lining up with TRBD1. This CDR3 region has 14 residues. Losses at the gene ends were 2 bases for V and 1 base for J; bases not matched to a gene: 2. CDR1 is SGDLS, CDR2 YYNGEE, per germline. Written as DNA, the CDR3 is TGTGCCAGCAGCGTCGACAGGGAGAACACTGAAGCTTTCTTT. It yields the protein CASSVDRENTEAFF.